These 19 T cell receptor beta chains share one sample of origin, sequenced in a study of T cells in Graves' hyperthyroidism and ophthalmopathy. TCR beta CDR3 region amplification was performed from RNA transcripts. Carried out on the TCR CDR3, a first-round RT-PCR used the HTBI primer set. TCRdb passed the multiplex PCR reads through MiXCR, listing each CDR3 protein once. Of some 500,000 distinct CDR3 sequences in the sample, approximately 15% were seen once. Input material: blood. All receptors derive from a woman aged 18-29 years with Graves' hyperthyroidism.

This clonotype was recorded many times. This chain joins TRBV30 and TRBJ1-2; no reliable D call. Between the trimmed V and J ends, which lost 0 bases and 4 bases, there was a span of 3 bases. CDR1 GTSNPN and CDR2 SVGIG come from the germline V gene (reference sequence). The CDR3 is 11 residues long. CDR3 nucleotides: TGTGCCTGGAGTGTAAGCTATGGCTACACCTTC. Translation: CAWSVSYGYTF.

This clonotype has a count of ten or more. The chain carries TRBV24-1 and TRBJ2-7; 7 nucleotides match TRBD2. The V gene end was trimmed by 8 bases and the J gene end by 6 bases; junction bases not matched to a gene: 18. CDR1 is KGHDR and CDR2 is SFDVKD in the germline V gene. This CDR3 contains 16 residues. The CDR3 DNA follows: TGTGCCACCATCCCTAGTGGCGGGAGAGTCCTGAGCGAGCAGTACGTC. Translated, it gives CATIPSGGRVLSEQYV.

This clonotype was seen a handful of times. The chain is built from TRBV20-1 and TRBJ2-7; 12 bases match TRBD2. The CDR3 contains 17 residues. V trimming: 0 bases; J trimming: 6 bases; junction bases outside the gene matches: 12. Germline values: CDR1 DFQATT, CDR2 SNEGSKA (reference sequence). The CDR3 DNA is TGCAGTGCTAGAGATCAGAAGGCTAGCGGGAGGGGGGGCGAGCAGTACTTC. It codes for CSARDQKASGRGGEQYF.

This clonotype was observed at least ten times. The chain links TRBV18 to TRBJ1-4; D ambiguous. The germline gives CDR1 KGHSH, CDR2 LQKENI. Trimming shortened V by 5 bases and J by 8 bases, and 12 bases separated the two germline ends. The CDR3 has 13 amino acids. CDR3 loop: CASSIKGWEKLFF. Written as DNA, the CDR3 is TGTGCCAGCTCAATCAAGGGTTGGGAAAAACTGTTTTTT.

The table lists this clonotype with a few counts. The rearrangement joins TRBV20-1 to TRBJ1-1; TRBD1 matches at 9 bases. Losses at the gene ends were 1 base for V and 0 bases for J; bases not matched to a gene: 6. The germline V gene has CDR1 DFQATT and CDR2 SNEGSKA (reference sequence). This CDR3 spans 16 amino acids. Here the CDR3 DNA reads TGCAGTGCTAGAGGGACAGGGGAAAACATGAACACTGAAGCTTTCTTT. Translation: CSARGTGENMNTEAFF.

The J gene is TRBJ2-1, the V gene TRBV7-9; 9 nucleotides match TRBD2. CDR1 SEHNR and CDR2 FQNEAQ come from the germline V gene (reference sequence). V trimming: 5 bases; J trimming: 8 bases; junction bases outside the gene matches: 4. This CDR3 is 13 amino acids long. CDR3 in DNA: TGTGCCAGCAGCATTAGCGGGAGTTATGAGCAGTTCTTC. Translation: CASSISGSYEQFF.

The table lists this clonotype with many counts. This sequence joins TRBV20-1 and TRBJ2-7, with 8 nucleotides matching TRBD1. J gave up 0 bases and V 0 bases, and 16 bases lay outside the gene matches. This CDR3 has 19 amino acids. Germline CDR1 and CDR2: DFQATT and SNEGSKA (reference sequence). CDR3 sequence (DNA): TGCAGTGCTAGAGATCTTTCTGGGACAGGCAGCCGACGCTCCTACGAGCAGTACTTC. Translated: CSARDLSGTGSRRSYEQYF.

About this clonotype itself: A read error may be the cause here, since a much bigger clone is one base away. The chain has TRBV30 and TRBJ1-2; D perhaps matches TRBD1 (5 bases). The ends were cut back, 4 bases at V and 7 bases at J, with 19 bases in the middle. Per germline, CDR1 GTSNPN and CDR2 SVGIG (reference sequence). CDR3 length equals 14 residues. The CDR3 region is CAWTGRRRDCGYTF. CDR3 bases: TGTGCCTGGACTGGAAGACGACGGGACTGTGGCTACACCTTC.

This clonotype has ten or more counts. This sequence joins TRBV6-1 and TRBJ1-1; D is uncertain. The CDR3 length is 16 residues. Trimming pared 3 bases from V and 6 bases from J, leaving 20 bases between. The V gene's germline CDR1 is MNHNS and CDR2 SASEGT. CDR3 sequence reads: CASSDFGSRSDAEAFF. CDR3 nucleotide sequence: TGTGCCAGCAGTGATTTTGGCAGTCGGAGTGACGCTGAAGCTTTCTTT.

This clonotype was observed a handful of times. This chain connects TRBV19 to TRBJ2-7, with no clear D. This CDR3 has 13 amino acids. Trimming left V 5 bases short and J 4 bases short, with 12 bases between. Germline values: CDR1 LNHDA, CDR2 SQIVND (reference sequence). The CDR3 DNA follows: TGTGCCAGTAGTCAAGGTATGGGTTACGAGCAGTACGTC. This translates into CASSQGMGYEQYV.

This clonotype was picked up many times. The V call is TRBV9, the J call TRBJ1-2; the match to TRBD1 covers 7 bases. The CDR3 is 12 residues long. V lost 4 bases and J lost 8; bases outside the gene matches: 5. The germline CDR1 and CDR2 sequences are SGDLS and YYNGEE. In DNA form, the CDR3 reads TGTGCCAGCAGCTCTAGACAGGGCGGCTACACCTTC. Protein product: CASSSRQGGYTF.

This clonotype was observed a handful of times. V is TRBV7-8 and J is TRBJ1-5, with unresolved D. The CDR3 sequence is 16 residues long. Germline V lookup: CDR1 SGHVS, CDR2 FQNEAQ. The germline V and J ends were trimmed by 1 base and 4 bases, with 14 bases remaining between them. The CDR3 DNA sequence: TGTGCCAGCAGCTTAGAGGGCAGGTTGCCGAATCAGCCCCAGCATTTT. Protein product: CASSLEGRLPNQPQHF.

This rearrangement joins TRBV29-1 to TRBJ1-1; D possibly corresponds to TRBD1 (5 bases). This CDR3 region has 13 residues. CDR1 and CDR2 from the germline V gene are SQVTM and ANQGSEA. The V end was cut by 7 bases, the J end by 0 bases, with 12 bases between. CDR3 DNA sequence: TGCAGCGGACAGACCTTCATGAACACTGAAGCTTTCTTT. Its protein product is CSGQTFMNTEAFF.

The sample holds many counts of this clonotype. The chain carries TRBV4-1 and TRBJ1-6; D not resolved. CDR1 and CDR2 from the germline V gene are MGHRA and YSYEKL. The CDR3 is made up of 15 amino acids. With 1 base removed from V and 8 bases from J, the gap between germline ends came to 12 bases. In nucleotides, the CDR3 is TGCGCCAGCAGCCAAGCTGGTGGCCGATATTCACCCCTCCACTTT. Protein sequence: CASSQAGGRYSPLHF.

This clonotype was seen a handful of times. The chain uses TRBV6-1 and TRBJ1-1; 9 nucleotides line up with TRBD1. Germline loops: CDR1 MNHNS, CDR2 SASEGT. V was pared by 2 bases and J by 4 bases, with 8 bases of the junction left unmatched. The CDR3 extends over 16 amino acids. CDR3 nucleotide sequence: TGTGCCAGCAGTGAATCCCAAGCGGACAGGGGCACTGAAGCTTTCTTT. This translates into CASSESQADRGTEAFF.

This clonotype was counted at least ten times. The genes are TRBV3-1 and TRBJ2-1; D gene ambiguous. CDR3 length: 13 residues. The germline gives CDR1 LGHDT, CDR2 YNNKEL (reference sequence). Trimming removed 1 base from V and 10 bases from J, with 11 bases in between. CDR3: CASSQGSAVEQFF. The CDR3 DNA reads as TGTGCCAGCAGCCAAGGCTCCGCCGTCGAGCAGTTCTTC.

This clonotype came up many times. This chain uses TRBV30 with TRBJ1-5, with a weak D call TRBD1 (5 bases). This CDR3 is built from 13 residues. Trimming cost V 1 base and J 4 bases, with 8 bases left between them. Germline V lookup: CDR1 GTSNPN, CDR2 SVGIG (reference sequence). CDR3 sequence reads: CAWSDGHNQPQHF. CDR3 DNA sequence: TGTGCCTGGAGTGACGGACATAATCAGCCCCAGCATTTT.

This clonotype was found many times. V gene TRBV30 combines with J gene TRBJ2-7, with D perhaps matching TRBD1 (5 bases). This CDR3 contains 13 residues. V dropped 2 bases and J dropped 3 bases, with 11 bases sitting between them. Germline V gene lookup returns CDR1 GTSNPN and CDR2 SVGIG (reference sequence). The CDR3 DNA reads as TGTGCCTGGAGTTCAGGGATCCTCTACGAGCAGTACGTC. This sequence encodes CAWSSGILYEQYV.

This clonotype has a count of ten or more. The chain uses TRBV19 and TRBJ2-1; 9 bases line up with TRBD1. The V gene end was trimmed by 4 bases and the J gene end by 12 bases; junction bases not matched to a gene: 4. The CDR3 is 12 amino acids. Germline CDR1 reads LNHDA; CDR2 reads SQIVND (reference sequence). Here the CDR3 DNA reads TGTGCCAGTAGTACGACGGACAGGGGGCAGTTCTTC. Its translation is CASSTTDRGQFF.